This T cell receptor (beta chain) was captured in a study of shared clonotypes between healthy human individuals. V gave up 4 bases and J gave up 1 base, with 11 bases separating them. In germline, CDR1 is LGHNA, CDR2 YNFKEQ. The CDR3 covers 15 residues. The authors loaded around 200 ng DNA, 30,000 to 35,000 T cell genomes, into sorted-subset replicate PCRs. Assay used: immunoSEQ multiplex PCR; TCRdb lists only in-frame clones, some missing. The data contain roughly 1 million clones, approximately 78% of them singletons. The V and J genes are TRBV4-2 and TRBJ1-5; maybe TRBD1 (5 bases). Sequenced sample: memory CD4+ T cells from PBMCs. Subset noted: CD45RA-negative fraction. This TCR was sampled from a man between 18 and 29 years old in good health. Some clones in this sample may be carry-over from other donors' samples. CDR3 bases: TGTGCCAGCAGCCCCGGGGACGTAAGCAATCAGCCCCAGCATTTT. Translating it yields CASSPGDVSNQPQHF.